This T cell receptor (beta chain) was recovered during a study of OX40 agonist ivuxolimab in advanced cancers. About the full investigation: Ivuxolimab was an agonistic, fully human IgG2 monoclonal antibody directed against OX40 (CD134), a costimulatory receptor. The paper covers the monotherapy dose-escalation part of the phase I ivuxolimab trial, which included N ≈ 54 patients. In the dose-escalation cohort, approximately 80% of patients were male, and the mean age was 60 years with a range of roughly 20 to 79. Of the approximately 54 patients in dose escalation, 19 had hepatocellular carcinoma, approximately 15 had melanoma, 9 had renal cell carcinoma and 9 had head and neck cancer. Patients were allowed to have had prior anti-PD-1, anti-PD-L1 or anti-CTLA-4 therapy, and around 40% of the dose-escalation patients had previously received checkpoint inhibitors. Partial responses occurred in three dose-escalation patients, of whom one had hepatocellular carcinoma and two had cutaneous melanoma. Intravenous ivuxolimab was administered to patients every 2 weeks at six dose levels: 0.01, 0.1, 0.3, 1.5, 3 and 10 mg/kg. The purpose of peripheral TCRbeta sequencing was to test whether ivuxolimab changed TCR sequence diversity and led to clonal T-cell expansion.

The junction shows trimming of 4 bases on V and 8 bases on J, plus 15 bases between the germline ends. The cysteine opens and the phenylalanine closes a CDR3 of 14 amino acids. The CDR3 DNA has 42 bases and is translated from base 1. CDR1 is given as SGHNT and CDR2 as YYREEE, both from the germline V gene (reference sequence). In the case of this clone: Its binding antigen is unknown. No base quality information exists; no much larger clone differs at one position.

The trial excluded patients who had a history of autoimmune disease or who were on systemic immunosuppression. In every dose cohort, peripheral blood was drawn for TCR sequencing at baseline, cycle 4 day 1, and cycle 7 day 1. The samples were drawn from a first-in-human, open-label, multicenter phase I dose-escalation trial of ivuxolimab. Adults with locally advanced or metastatic melanoma, renal cell, hepatocellular, or head and neck squamous cell carcinoma were enrolled in the trial. Before TCR sequencing, CD4+ T cells and CD8+ T cells were sorted from peripheral blood as separate populations. General study outcomes and caveats: Low levels of normalized T-cell clonal expansion were also shown by some nonresponding patients. In partial responders in the 0.1-3.0 mg/kg groups, normalized peripheral clonal expansion was found to be among the lowest, especially among CD8+ T cells. Which antigens the clonally expanded peripheral T cells were specific for was not determined. At doses from 0.1 to 3.0 mg/kg, clonal expansion was seen in both CD4+ and CD8+ blood T cells between baseline and week 6. After ivuxolimab, CD8+ T cells had more expanded clones than CD4+ T cells on average.

For sequencing of the TCRbeta CDR3 region, genomic DNA was extracted from the sorted cells. The immunoSEQ Assay was used to sequence the TCRbeta CDR3 regions. The table comes from immuneACCESS by way of TCRdb, which keeps in-frame sequences with V and J called. Part of the clones is missing from these tables; in studies checked, under half for an unresolved V gene and the rest for unknown reasons. The sample table lists some 130,000 clones, more than 85% of them with a count of one. The ten biggest clones cover approximately 1% of the sample. The sequence was obtained from an adult with an advanced solid tumor such as melanoma, head and neck, liver or kidney cancer. The sample here was CD4+ or CD8+ T cells sorted from blood, taken in a trial of the OX40 agonist ivuxolimab. Recombination linked TRBV5-4 to TRBJ1-4, with the identity of the D gene unclear. The CDR3 protein sequence reads: CASSPGPPGEKLFF. The nucleotide sequence reads TGTGCCAGCAGCCCAGGACCGCCGGGGGAAAAACTGTTTTTT.